The clone carrying this T cell receptor (beta chain) was counted between two and nine times. This specimen comes from a study of cytomegalovirus exposure and HLA in healthy donors. Trimming took 0 bases from V and 0 from J, leaving 9 bases between them. This CDR3 region has 16 residues. Germline values: CDR1 MNHEY, CDR2 SMNVEV (reference sequence). With 60 Vbeta and 13 Jbeta primers, the PCR was carried out. Libraries were prepared by immunoSEQ multiplex PCR; TCRdb keeps only in-frame clonotypes and omits some of them. The sample consists of around 100,000 clones, about four fifths of them appearing once.

Sequencing was carried out using PBMCs. This sequence was found in a man younger than 45 in good health and CMV-seropositive. This sequence joins TRBV27 and TRBJ1-3; tentatively, D is TRBD1 (5 bases). The CDR3 protein is CASSLSGRNSGNTIYF. CDR3 DNA: TGTGCCAGCAGTTTATCGGGGCGGAACTCTGGAAACACCATATATTTT.